The 21 T cell receptor beta chains in this list originate from one sample, sequenced in a study of patients and donors after allogeneic stem cell transplantation. TCRdb used MiXCR to reprocess the RT-PCR reads, holding one entry per CDR3 protein. The table shows 800,000 to 1,000,000 distinct CDR3 sequences, with roughly 18% occurring only once. Sequencing used blood, either unsorted or a sorted T cell fraction (not recorded which). These receptor sequences come from a human donor who was either an allogeneic HSCT recipient or a stem cell or donor lymphocyte infusion donor (not recorded which). It is not recorded whose cells these are; they may come from a transplant donor.

The chain couples TRBV14 to TRBJ2-3; D is uncertain. Deletions cut 0 bases from V and 10 bases from J, with 8 bases between. The CDR3 runs to 12 residues. Germline CDR1 SGHDN, CDR2 FVKESK. CDR3 in DNA: TGTGCCAGCAGCCAAGATCTGTCCCCGCAGTATTTT. Protein: CASSQDLSPQYF.

The chain has TRBV11-3 and TRBJ1-3; D gene unclear. The germline gives CDR1 SGHNT, CDR2 YENEEA. The CDR3 sequence is 11 residues long. The V and J ends lost 8 bases and 4 bases respectively, with 6 bases between them. The CDR3 nucleotides read TGTGCCAGCTCAAAGGGAAACACCATATATTTT. Translation: CASSKGNTIYF.

The chain uses TRBV14 and TRBJ2-5; D unclear. Per germline, CDR1 SGHDN and CDR2 FVKESK. V lost 7 bases, J lost 5 bases, and 11 bases lay in between. This CDR3 region has 12 residues. This CDR3 is CASNFLGETQYF. In DNA form, the CDR3 reads TGTGCCAGCAACTTCCTCGGCGAGACCCAGTACTTC. Full variable domain (missing parts from reference TRBV14 and TRBJ2-5): EAGVTQFPSHSVIEKGQTVTLRCDPISGHDNLYWYRRVMGKEIKFLLHFVKESKQDESGMPNNRFLAERTGGTYSTLKVQPAELEDSGVYFCASNFLGETQYFGPGTRLLVL.

This chain links TRBV7-9 with TRBJ2-1; possible D gene TRBD1, 6 bases. CDR1 is SEHNR, CDR2 FQNEAQ, per germline (reference sequence). Trimming took 5 bases from V and 7 from J, leaving 18 bases between them. The CDR3 is 15 amino acids. The CDR3 nucleotides are TGTGCCAGCAGCCACGCCGGTACAGGGCTTAATGAGCAGTTCTTC. Amino acids: CASSHAGTGLNEQFF.

Many counts were recorded for this clonotype. An end of the junction does not agree with germline; a read error may underlie this. The chain uses TRBV5-1 and TRBJ2-3, with 9 bases matching TRBD2. Germline-derived CDR1 and CDR2 are SGHRS and YFSETQ. The CDR3 consists of 16 residues. CDR3: CASSLGASGGTDTQYF. Here the CDR3 DNA reads TGTGCCAGCAGTTTAGGTGCTAGCGGGGGCACAGATACGCAGTATTTT.

This clonotype was recorded a few times. DNA of the CDR3: TGCAGTGCTAGAGATGCGACAGGCATGAACACTGAAGCTTTCTTT. The encoded protein is CSARDATGMNTEAFF. The genes are TRBV20-1 and TRBJ1-1; D may be TRBD1 (6 bases). The germline V and J ends were trimmed by 0 bases and 0 bases, with 11 bases remaining between them. The germline V gene has CDR1 DFQATT and CDR2 SNEGSKA (reference sequence). The CDR3 is 15 amino acids.

This clonotype was observed a handful of times. The chain employs TRBV12-3 or TRBV12-4 and TRBJ2-1; D unclear. V was trimmed by 6 bases and J by 3 bases, leaving 15 bases between them. The CDR3 extends over 15 amino acids. Here the CDR3 reads CASRHDPSRYNEQFF. The CDR3 DNA reads as TGTGCCAGCAGACACGACCCGAGTCGCTACAATGAGCAGTTCTTC.

This clonotype appeared many times. The V call is TRBV10-3, the J call TRBJ2-1; 8 bases align to TRBD1. CDR1 is ENHRY and CDR2 is SYGVKD in the germline V gene. The trim removed 6 bases at V and 1 base at J, leaving 11 bases unmatched. This CDR3 contains 17 residues. CDR3 in DNA: TGTGCCATCAGAGGACAGGGAAAAAGTCTATCCTACAATGAGCAGTTCTTC. This sequence encodes CAIRGQGKSLSYNEQFF.

A few counts support this clonotype. V and J are TRBV2 and TRBJ2-7, with a weak D call TRBD1 (6 bases). V was pared by 11 bases and J by 2 bases, with 13 bases between. This CDR3 has 12 amino acids. Germline CDR1 is SNHLY and CDR2 is FYNNEI. DNA of the CDR3: TGTGCCGGTGGGACATTTGCCTACGAGCAGTACTTC. Translated, it gives CAGGTFAYEQYF.

CDR3 sequence: CASSWQGGEQYF. In nucleotides, the CDR3 is TGCGCCAGCAGCTGGCAAGGGGGGGAGCAGTACTTC. The V and J genes are TRBV5-1 and TRBJ2-7; D tentatively fits TRBD1 or TRBD2 (6 bases each). Germline V lookup: CDR1 SGHRS, CDR2 YFSETQ. The CDR3 loop spans 12 amino acids. The germline V and J ends were trimmed by 3 bases and 7 bases, with 11 bases remaining between them.

The rearrangement links TRBV6-1 to TRBJ2-7; a possible D gene is TRBD1 (6 bases). The CDR3 covers 17 residues. CDR1 and CDR2 from the germline V gene are MNHNS and SASEGT. Trimming removed 6 bases at V and 0 bases at J, with 21 bases between. In DNA form, the CDR3 reads TGTGCCAGCAGCTGGACCGCTACCACAGGGTTCTCCTACGAGCAGTACTTC. Its protein is CASSWTATTGFSYEQYF.

The table lists this clonotype with a few counts. V is TRBV20-1 and J is TRBJ2-7; D remains ambiguous. Trimming shortened V by 0 bases and J by 2 bases, and 14 bases separated the two germline ends. This CDR3 comprises 15 residues. Germline-derived CDR1 and CDR2 are DFQATT and SNEGSKA (reference sequence). The CDR3: CSARDRWANPYEQYF. DNA of the CDR3: TGCAGTGCTAGAGATCGTTGGGCCAACCCCTACGAGCAGTACTTC.

The J gene is TRBJ2-3, the V gene TRBV15; weak D call: TRBD2 (7 bases). Germline assignment: CDR1 LNHNV and CDR2 YYDKDF (reference sequence). Trimming shortened V by 3 bases and J by 9 bases, and 19 bases separated the two germline ends. The CDR3 consists of 15 residues. CDR3 residues: CATSSGGPDSRTQYF. In nucleotides, the CDR3 is TGTGCCACCAGCAGCGGGGGGCCCGATTCCAGAACGCAGTATTTT.

Only one count was recorded for this clonotype. The CDR3 sequence: CASSILGSGNQPQHF. As DNA, the CDR3 is TGTGCCAGTAGTATATTGGGCAGTGGCAATCAGCCCCAGCATTTT. The J gene is TRBJ1-5, the V gene TRBV19; D is unclear. The germline V gene has CDR1 LNHDA and CDR2 SQIVND (reference sequence). Trimming took 2 bases from V and 2 from J, leaving 10 bases between them. CDR3 length: 15 amino acids.

This clonotype appeared a few times. This chain connects TRBV12-3 or TRBV12-4 to TRBJ1-3; no definite D call. V was clipped by 7 bases and J by 0 bases, with 10 bases between them. The CDR3 is made up of 14 amino acids. The CDR3 sequence is CASKTGLSGNTIYF. As DNA, the CDR3 is TGTGCCAGCAAAACCGGTCTCTCTGGAAACACCATATATTTT.

The CDR3 nucleotides read TGTGCCAGCAGCCTTAGTCAGGGGGTGCCGTCCGATGGCTACACCTTC. This gives the protein CASSLSQGVPSDGYTF. The chain combines TRBV11-3 with TRBJ1-2; 7 nucleotides match TRBD1. V trimming: 5 bases; J trimming: 6 bases; junction bases outside the gene matches: 15. CDR3 length: 16 residues. Germline V gene data show CDR1 as SGHNT and CDR2 as YENEEA. The full variable domain, its missing parts supplied by reference TRBV11-3 and TRBJ1-2, is EAGVVQSPRYKIIEKKQPVAFWCNPISGHNTLYWYLQNLGQGPELLIRYENEEAVDDSQLPKDRFSAERLKGVDSTLKIQPAELGDSAVYLCASSLSQGVPSDGYTFGSGTRLTVV.

This clonotype was counted only a few times. The V gene is TRBV25-1, the J gene TRBJ2-7; no definite D call. V was clipped by 8 bases and J by 7 bases, with 9 bases between them. The CDR3 runs to 10 residues. Germline CDR1 and CDR2: MGHDK and SYGVNS. DNA for the CDR3: TGTGCCAGCGGCCAAAGGGAGCAGTACTTC. Amino acids: CASGQREQYF.

The chain couples TRBV7-8 to TRBJ2-2; 11 positions match TRBD1. This CDR3 is built from 16 residues. J was trimmed by 6 bases and V by 2 bases; bases with no gene match: 5. CDR1 is SGHVS, CDR2 FQNEAQ, per germline. The chain's CDR3 is CASSLPSGQGAGELFF. The CDR3 DNA follows: TGTGCCAGCAGCTTACCATCGGGACAGGGGGCCGGGGAGCTGTTTTTT. Full variable domain (outside the CDR3, taken from reference TRBV7-8 and TRBJ2-2): GAGVSQSPRYKVAKRGQDVALRCDPISGHVSLFWYQQALGQGPEFLTYFQNEAQLDKSGLPSDRFFAERPEGSVSTLKIQRTQQEDSAVYLCASSLPSGQGAGELFFGEGSRLTVL.

This clonotype was detected ten times or more. This chain joins TRBV20-1 and TRBJ2-3; D not resolved. Trimming took 8 bases from V and 6 from J, leaving 6 bases between them. The CDR3 runs 9 residues. In germline, CDR1 is DFQATT, CDR2 SNEGSKA (reference sequence). CDR3 residues: CSPSDTQYF. DNA for the CDR3: TGCAGTCCCTCCGATACGCAGTATTTT.

The chain links TRBV9 to TRBJ2-1, with D perhaps matching TRBD1 or TRBD2 (5 bases each). Germline V gene data show CDR1 as SGDLS and CDR2 as YYNGEE. The CDR3 totals 16 residues. The V end lost 0 bases, the J end lost 0 bases, and 10 bases lay between the germline ends. The DNA for the CDR3 is TGTGCCAGCAGCGTAGGAGGGGATCCCTCCTACAATGAGCAGTTCTTC. This codes for CASSVGGDPSYNEQFF.

J is TRBJ2-3 and V is TRBV5-1; 8 nucleotides align to TRBD2. Germline-derived CDR1 and CDR2 are SGHRS and YFSETQ. The V and J ends lost 1 base and 1 base, in that order; junction bases with no gene match: 11. This CDR3 comprises 18 residues. Here the CDR3 DNA reads TGCGCCAGCAGCTTGAGTTTAGCGGGGTCTAGCGGCACAGATACGCAGTATTTT. Its protein product is CASSLSLAGSSGTDTQYF.